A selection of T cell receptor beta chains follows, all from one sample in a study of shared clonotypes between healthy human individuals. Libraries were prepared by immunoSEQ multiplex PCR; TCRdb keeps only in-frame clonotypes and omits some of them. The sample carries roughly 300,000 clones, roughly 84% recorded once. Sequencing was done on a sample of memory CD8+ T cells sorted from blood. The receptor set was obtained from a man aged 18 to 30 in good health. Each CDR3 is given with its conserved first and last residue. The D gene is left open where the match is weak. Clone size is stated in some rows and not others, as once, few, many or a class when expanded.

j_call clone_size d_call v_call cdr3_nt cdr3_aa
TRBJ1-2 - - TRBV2 TGTGCCAGCAGTGATTCCGGCTTCTATGGCTACACCTTC CASSDSGFYGYTF
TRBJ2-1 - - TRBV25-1 TGTGCCAGCAGTGACGGGGCCTACAATGAGCAGTTCTTC CASSDGAYNEQFF
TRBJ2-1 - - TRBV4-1 TGCGCCAGCAGCCAAGTCCCAGGGTCCTACAATGAGCAGTTCTTC CASSQVPGSYNEQFF
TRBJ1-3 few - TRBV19 TGTGCTAGGAGACGGGGGAGCTCTGGAAACACCATATATTTT CARRRGSSGNTIYF
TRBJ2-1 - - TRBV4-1 TGCGCCAGCAGCCCGACTGCATCTTCCTACAATGAGCAGTTCTTC CASSPTASSYNEQFF
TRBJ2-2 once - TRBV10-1 TGCGCCAGCGGGCTGGACGGGGAAACCCCCGGGGAGCTGTTTTTT CASGLDGETPGELFF
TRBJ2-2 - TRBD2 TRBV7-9 TGTGCCAGCAGCTCCCTGTTTGGGGGAGGGCCATCGGGCACCGGGGAGCTGTTTTTT CASSSLFGGGPSGTGELFF
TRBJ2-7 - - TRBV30 TGTGCCTGGAGATTAGGACTGGACTACGAGCAGTACTTC CAWRLGLDYEQYF
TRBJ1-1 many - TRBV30 TGTGCCTGGAGTTCTCAGGGAAGCACTGAAGCTTTCTTT CAWSSQGSTEAFF
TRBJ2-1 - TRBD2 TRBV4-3 TGCGCCAGCAGCCAAGACCCGAGGCGGGAGGGAAATGAGCAGTTCTTC CASSQDPRREGNEQFF
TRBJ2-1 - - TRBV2 TGTGCCACCTTGGACGTAGGGAAGTACAATGAGCAGTTCTTC CATLDVGKYNEQFF
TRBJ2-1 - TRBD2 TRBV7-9 TGTGCCAGCAGCCCTTCCGGGACTAGCGACCCGAGGGTACGAGAGCAGTTCTTC CASSPSGTSDPRVREQFF
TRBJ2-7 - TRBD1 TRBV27 TGTGCCACCTCCTCGGGGCAGGGGGCTTACGAGCAGTACTTC CATSSGQGAYEQYF
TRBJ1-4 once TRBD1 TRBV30 TGTGCCTGGAGGGGACAGCCAACTAATGAAAAACTGTTTTTT CAWRGQPTNEKLFF
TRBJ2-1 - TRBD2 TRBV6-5 TGTGCCAGCAGGCTAGCGGCCTACAATGAGCAGTTCTTC CASRLAAYNEQFF
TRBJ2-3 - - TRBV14 TGTGCCAGCAGCCAAGAATCGGCAGATACGCAGTATTTT CASSQESADTQYF
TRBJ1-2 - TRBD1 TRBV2 TGTGCCAGCAGGGCGGTACAGGGGCCGTCGGGCGGCTACACCTTC CASRAVQGPSGGYTF
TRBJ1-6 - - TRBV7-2 TGTGCCAGCAGCTTAGCTGTGCCATCTAATTCACCCCTCCACTTT CASSLAVPSNSPLHF
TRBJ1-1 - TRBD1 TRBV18 TGTGCCAGCTCACTACGCGGCCTCCAGGGGGCGCAGGACACTGAAGCTTTCTTT CASSLRGLQGAQDTEAFF
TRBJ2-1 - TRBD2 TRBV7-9 TGTGCCAGCAGCCCCGCGGCGGGAGCGGGTAATGAGCAGTTCTTC CASSPAAGAGNEQFF
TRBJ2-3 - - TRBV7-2 TGTGCCAGCAGCTTGGACACAGATACGCAGTATTTT CASSLDTDTQYF
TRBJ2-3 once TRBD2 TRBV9 TGTGCCAGCAGCGTTGGGACTAGCGGCACAGATACGCAGTATTTT CASSVGTSGTDTQYF
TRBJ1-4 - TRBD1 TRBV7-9 TGTGCCAGCAGATCCCGGACAGGGGTGAATGAAAAACTGTTTTTT CASRSRTGVNEKLFF
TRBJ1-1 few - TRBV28 TGTGCCAGCAGTTTGCAAGAGAACACTGAAGCTTTCTTT CASSLQENTEAFF
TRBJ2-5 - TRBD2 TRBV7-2 TGTGCCAGCAGCTTAGGGGCGGCTAGCGGGGAGACCCAGTACTTC CASSLGAASGETQYF
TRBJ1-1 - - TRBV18 TGTGCCAGCTCACCGTCAAACACTGAAGCTTTCTTT CASSPSNTEAFF
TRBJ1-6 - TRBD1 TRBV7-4 TGTGCCAGCAGCGGAGGACAGGGTCCTTCACCCCTCCACTTT CASSGGQGPSPLHF
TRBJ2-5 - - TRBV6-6 TGTGCCAGCAGCCCCCTTGGGCGACAAGAGACCCAGTACTTC CASSPLGRQETQYF
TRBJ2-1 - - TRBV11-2 TGTGCCAGCAGCTCATTCTACAATGAGCAGTTCTTC CASSSFYNEQFF
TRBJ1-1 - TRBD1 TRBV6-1 TGTGCCAGCAGTGAATGGATGAGGGGTACAGGGGAAACTGAAGCTTTCTTT CASSEWMRGTGETEAFF
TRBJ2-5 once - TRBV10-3 TGTGCCATCAGTGCGGATGATTACGAATTCCAAGAGACCCAGTACTTC CAISADDYEFQETQYF